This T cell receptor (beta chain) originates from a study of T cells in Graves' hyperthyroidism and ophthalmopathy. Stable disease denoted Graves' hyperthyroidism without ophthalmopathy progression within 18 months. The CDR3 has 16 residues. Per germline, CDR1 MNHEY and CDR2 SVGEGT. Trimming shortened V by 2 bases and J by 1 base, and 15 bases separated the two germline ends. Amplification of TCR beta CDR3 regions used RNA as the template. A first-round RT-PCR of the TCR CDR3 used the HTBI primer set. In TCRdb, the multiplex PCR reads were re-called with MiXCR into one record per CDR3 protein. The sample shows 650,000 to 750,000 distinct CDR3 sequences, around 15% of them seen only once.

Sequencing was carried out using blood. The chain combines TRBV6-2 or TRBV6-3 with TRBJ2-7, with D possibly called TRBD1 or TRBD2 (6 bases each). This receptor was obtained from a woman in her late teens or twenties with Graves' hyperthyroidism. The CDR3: CASSYGGPGRSYEQYF. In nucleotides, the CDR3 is TGTGCCAGCAGTTACGGGGGCCCCGGGAGATCCTACGAGCAGTACTTC.